This T cell receptor beta chain was identified in a study of metastatic and nonmetastatic thyroid tumors. Study background: For malignant and benign thyroid patients, tumor or nodule tissue and blood were the sources whose repertoires were compared. Study findings and constraints: Malignant tumors reportedly showed significantly higher TCR beta diversity than benign nodules in both blood and tumor.

This clone was found a few times. Its antigen is not identified. Original handling: Construction of a distant-metastasis classifier for papillary thyroid cancer relied on CDR3 differences across clinicopathological groups. TCRdb reanalyzed the PCR reads with MiXCR. These V and J calls are TCRdb output, not the study's own analysis. This sample has approximately 37,000 clones, with about a fifth found just once. Prior to thyroid surgery, none of the patients had received any treatment. V was clipped by 5 bases and J by 0 bases, with 14 bases between them. Germline V lookup: CDR1 MNHNS, CDR2 SASEGT. The CDR3 has 16 amino acids.

Sequencing was performed on tumor tissue. This TCR came from a male donor with papillary thyroid cancer or a benign thyroid nodule (not recorded which). Some clones in this sample may be carry-over from other donors' samples. The chain couples TRBV6-1 to TRBJ1-3; D is undetermined. The CDR3 sequence is CASSPYLDSSGNTIYF. As DNA, the CDR3 is TGTGCCAGCAGTCCTTACTTAGATAGCTCTGGAAACACCATATATTTT.